Presented here are 10 T cell receptor beta chains from one specimen sequenced in a study of T cells in localized non-small cell lung cancer (dated by TCRdb to 2019 to 2021). Libraries were constructed by the immunoSEQ multiplex PCR assay. As stored in TCRdb, this immuneACCESS dataset retains in-frame rearrangements with V and J assigned. A fraction of the clones does not appear; measured against another copy, unresolved V genes explain less than half of the discrepancy, and the remainder lacks a known reason. This sample has 2,500 to 3,500 clones in its table, and roughly 31% of those were observed once. Together, the top ten hold 20% to 25% of the sample. Source: lung tumor tissue, taken before any cancer treatment. Source of these receptors: a woman aged 35-70 years with stage I squamous cell lung carcinoma.

In its sample, this clone is medium-sized. The V gene is TRBV6-8, the J gene TRBJ1-3, with D tentatively TRBD1 (5 bases). Germline assignment: CDR1 MNHGY and CDR2 SAAAGT. V dropped 6 bases and J dropped 4 bases, with 19 bases sitting between them. The CDR3 extends over 16 amino acids. This CDR3 is CASRREGGAGGNTIYF. CDR3 coding DNA: TGTGCCAGCAGACGGGAAGGAGGGGCGGGGGGAAACACCATATATTTT.

Judged by abundance, this clone is medium-sized. The V and J genes are TRBV11-3 and TRBJ1-1; no firm D call. V was clipped by 5 bases and J by 1 base, with 11 bases between them. The germline CDR1 and CDR2 sequences are SGHNT and YENEEA. The CDR3 sequence is 14 residues long. CDR3 amino acids: CASSVGRSNTEAFF. CDR3 bases: TGTGCCAGCAGCGTCGGACGGTCGAACACTGAAGCTTTCTTT.

The chain links TRBV10-2 to TRBJ1-1, with D uncertain. The V and J ends lost 4 bases and 1 base respectively, with 7 bases between them. In germline, CDR1 is WSHSY, CDR2 SAAADI. This CDR3 has 13 residues. In DNA, the CDR3 is TGCGCCAGCAGTGTGATACAGAACACTGAAGCTTTCTTT. It translates to CASSVIQNTEAFF.

The rearrangement joins TRBV9 to TRBJ2-5, with unresolved D. The ends were cut back, 0 bases at V and 2 bases at J, with 11 bases in the middle. The CDR3 sequence is 15 residues long. Per the germline V gene, CDR1 is SGDLS and CDR2 is YYNGEE. CDR3 in DNA: TGTGCCAGCAGCGTAGCCCAGGTCCCACAAGAGACCCAGTACTTC. Its translation is CASSVAQVPQETQYF.

The rearrangement links TRBV11-3 to TRBJ1-6; 8 positions match TRBD1. Germline lookup yields CDR1 SGHNT and CDR2 YENEEA. With V trimmed by 3 bases and J by 9 bases, 4 bases remained unmatched. This CDR3 is 14 amino acids long. The CDR3 protein is CASSFDRGSSPLHF. In DNA form, the CDR3 reads TGTGCCAGCAGCTTCGACAGGGGAAGTTCACCCCTCCACTTT.

The chain recombines TRBV18 with TRBJ1-1; 9 bases fit TRBD1. V dropped 3 bases and J dropped 5; count of bases not matched to a gene: 7. The CDR3 spans 15 residues. Germline V lookup: CDR1 KGHSH, CDR2 LQKENI. Written as DNA, the CDR3 is TGTGCCAGCTCACCCCGGACAGGGGAGGCAACTGAAGCTTTCTTT. It specifies CASSPRTGEATEAFF.

This chain connects TRBV11-3 to TRBJ1-2; D ambiguous. The germline V gene encodes CDR1 SGHNT and CDR2 YENEEA. This CDR3 is built from 14 residues. V gave up 5 bases and J gave up 8 bases, with 18 bases separating them. The CDR3 bases are TGTGCCAGCAGCCCCGTGGGCGGGCCGCGGGGCTACACCTTC. Protein product: CASSPVGGPRGYTF.

The V and J genes are TRBV28 and TRBJ2-5; D call uncertain. The CDR3 is 13 residues long. V lost 6 bases to trimming and J lost 5 bases, with 13 bases between them. Germline CDR1 is MDHEN and CDR2 is SYDVKM. The CDR3 DNA is TGTGCCAGCAGAACGATGGAGTTGGAGACCCAGTACTTC. Translated: CASRTMELETQYF.

The rearrangement joins TRBV19 to TRBJ2-5, with 10 positions matching TRBD2. V trimming: 5 bases; J trimming: 5 bases; junction bases outside the gene matches: 14. The CDR3 runs to 17 residues. Germline CDR1 and CDR2: LNHDA and SQIVND (reference sequence). The CDR3 protein is CASSRGGSGGAGETQYF. In DNA form, the CDR3 reads TGTGCCAGTAGTCGGGGTGGCAGCGGGGGGGCCGGTGAGACCCAGTACTTC. Full variable domain (outside the CDR3, taken from reference TRBV19 and TRBJ2-5): DGGITQSPKYLFRKEGQNVTLSCEQNLNHDAMYWYRQDPGQGLRLIYYSQIVNDFQKGDIAEGYSVSREKKESFPLTVTSAQKNPTAFYLCASSRGGSGGAGETQYFGPGTRLLVL.

The rearrangement uses TRBV18 and TRBJ2-5, with 7 bases that match TRBD1. Germline V CDR1 and CDR2: KGHSH, LQKENI. V shed 3 bases and J 5 bases; nucleotides not matched to a gene: 12. The CDR3 totals 16 residues. The DNA of the CDR3 is TGTGCCAGCTCACCTCGGGACAGTCAAAAGCGGGAGACCCAGTACTTC. This encodes CASSPRDSQKRETQYF.